This T cell receptor beta chain emerged from a study of chronic HIV infection and antiretroviral therapy (dated by TCRdb to 2013 to 2016). Library preparation employed 5' RACE. Sequenced using an Illumina MiSeq. Using fastp at Q25 and MiXCR, TCRdb reprocessed the public reads and kept productive beta chains. Every entry covers one CDR3 protein and lists the most common genes and DNA from its rows. In this sample the table shows under 55,000 distinct CDR3 sequences, roughly 19% of which occur a single time. 2.8% of the sample goes to the ten largest clones. Note on this clonotype: The antigen it binds to is not known. Base qualities were left out, and no much larger clone turns up one base away.

Sequences SNHLY (CDR1) and FYNNEI (CDR2) are obtained from the germline V gene. Inclusive of the bounding cysteine and phenylalanine, the CDR3 is 13 residues long. The retained sequence is limited to the CDR3, 39 bases, with the frame set at the first base. Deletion took 7 bases off V and 0 bases off J, with a span of 6 bases between the germline ends. The chain joins TRBV2 to TRBJ2-2; the D gene lacks a confident call. The clonotype originates from an adult who had HIV and had not received antiretroviral therapy, or was an uninfected healthy control (not recorded which). Sample: peripheral blood. The CDR3 reads CASTGPNTGELFF. The nucleotide sequence is TGTGCCAGCACAGGTCCGAACACCGGGGAGCTGTTTTTT. The full variable domain, completed from the reference TRBV2 and TRBJ2-2 proteins outside the CDR3, reads EPEVTQTPSHQVTQMGQEVILRCVPISNHLYFYWYRQILGQKVEFLVSFYNNEISEKSEIFDDQFSVERPDGSNFTLKIRSTKLEDSAMYFCASTGPNTGELFFGEGSRLTVL.